The TCR beta chain under discussion was sequenced for a study of PD-L1 blockade in urothelial cancer. For the study at large: The patients first took atezolizumab around 2014, receiving 1,200 mg intravenously every 3 weeks. Individuals in the cohort had been given 0 to 3 earlier chemotherapy regimens.

The CDR3 contains 15 residues. V was shortened by 5 bases and J by 4 bases, with 17 bases between the two germline ends. Looked up from germline, CDR1 is WSHSY and CDR2 is SAAADI. Time point defined: peripheral blood 6 weeks after treatment start. The patients had locally advanced or metastatic urothelial carcinoma. The data were produced by immunoSEQ multiplex PCR, yet TCRdb's version contains in-frame clones alone and is incomplete. Here the sample spans about 25,000 clones, roughly 85% being singletons. This TCR was sampled from a man aged 70-80 years with urothelial cancer. Sequences were derived from PBMCs, sampled around atezolizumab (anti-PD-L1) treatment. This sequence joins TRBV10-2 and TRBJ1-2; no firm D call. CDR3 protein: CASSLPSGPLYGYTF. CDR3 sequence (DNA): TGCGCCAGCAGTCTCCCCAGCGGGCCCCTCTATGGCTACACCTTC.